The clone carrying this T cell receptor (beta chain) was seen at least ten times. Its specificity is unknown. CDR3 regions of TCR beta were amplified from RNA transcripts. First-round RT-PCR with HTBI primers preceded a second-round multiplex PCR. TCRdb re-called the multiplex PCR reads with MiXCR, one entry per CDR3 protein. The repertoire consists of tens of thousands of distinct CDR3 sequences, with 45% to 55% occurring once and the leading ten covering approximately 24%. The data are from a study of Graves' ophthalmopathy and Graves' hyperthyroidism. Across the study: The collection of peripheral blood took place at initial diagnosis, before any treatment.

The V gene lost 5 bases and the J gene lost 3 bases, with 14 bases spanning the gap. Germline V gives CDR1 SGHAT, CDR2 FQDESV (reference sequence). CDR3 length equals 14 residues. General study findings and limits: Ophthalmopathy progression was predicted by the model at roughly 69% sensitivity and 72% to 75% specificity. Also, most clonotypes expanded in the thyroid above 0.001 frequency appeared in blood.

V and J are TRBV11-1 and TRBJ2-7; D is possibly TRBD1 or TRBD2 (5 bases each). The source of this sequence is an adult woman with stable Graves' hyperthyroidism. Sequenced input: peripheral blood. The chain's CDR3 is CASSPGRDVYEQYF. The CDR3 bases are TGTGCCAGCAGCCCCGGAAGGGACGTCTACGAGCAGTACTTC.